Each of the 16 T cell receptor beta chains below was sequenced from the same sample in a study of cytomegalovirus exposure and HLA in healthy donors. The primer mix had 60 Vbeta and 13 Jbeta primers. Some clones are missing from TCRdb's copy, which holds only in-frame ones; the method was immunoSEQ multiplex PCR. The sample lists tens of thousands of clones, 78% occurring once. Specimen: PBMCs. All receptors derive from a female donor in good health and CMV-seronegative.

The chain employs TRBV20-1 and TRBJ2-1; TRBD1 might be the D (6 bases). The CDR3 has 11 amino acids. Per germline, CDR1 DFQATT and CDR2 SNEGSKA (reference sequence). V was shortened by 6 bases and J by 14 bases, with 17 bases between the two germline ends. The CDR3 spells CSAATGTRKFF. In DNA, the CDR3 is TGCAGTGCAGCCACCGGGACAAGAAAGTTCTTC.

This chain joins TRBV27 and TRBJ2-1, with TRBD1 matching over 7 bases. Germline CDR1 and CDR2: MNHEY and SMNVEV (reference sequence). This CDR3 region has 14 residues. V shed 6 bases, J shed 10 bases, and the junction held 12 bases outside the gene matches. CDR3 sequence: CASRDDRAVGEQFF. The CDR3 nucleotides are TGTGCCAGCAGGGACGACAGGGCCGTTGGCGAGCAGTTCTTC.

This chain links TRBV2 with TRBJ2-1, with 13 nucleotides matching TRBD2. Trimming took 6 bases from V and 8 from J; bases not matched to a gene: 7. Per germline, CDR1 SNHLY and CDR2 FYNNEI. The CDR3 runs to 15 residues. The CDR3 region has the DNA TGTGCCAGCAGAGGACTAGCGGGGGTGTTTGATGAGCAGTTCTTC. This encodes CASRGLAGVFDEQFF.

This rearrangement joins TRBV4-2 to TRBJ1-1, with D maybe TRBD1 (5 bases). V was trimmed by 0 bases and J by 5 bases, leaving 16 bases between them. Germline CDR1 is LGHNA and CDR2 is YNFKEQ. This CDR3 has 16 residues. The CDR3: CASSQESQVRGTEAFF. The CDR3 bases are TGTGCCAGCAGCCAAGAGTCTCAGGTGCGGGGGACTGAAGCTTTCTTT.

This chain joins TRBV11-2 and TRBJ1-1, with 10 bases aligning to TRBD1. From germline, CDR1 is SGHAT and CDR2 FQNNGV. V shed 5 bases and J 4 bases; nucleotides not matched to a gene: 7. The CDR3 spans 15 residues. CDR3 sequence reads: CASSTLTGGGTEAFF. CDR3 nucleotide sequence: TGTGCCAGCAGCACACTGACAGGGGGCGGCACTGAAGCTTTCTTT. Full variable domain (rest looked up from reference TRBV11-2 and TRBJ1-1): EAGVAQSPRYKIIEKRQSVAFWCNPISGHATLYWYQQILGQGPKLLIQFQNNGVVDDSQLPKDRFSAERLKGVDSTLKIQPAKLEDSAVYLCASSTLTGGGTEAFFGQGTRLTVV.

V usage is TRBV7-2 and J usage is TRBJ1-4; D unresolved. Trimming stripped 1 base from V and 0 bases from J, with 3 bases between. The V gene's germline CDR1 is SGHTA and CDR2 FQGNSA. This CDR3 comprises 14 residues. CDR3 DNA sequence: TGTGCCAGCAGCTTAGGCGCAACTAATGAAAAACTGTTTTTT. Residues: CASSLGATNEKLFF.

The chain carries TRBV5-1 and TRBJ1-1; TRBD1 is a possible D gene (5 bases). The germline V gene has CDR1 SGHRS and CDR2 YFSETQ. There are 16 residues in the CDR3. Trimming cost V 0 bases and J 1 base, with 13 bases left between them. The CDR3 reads CASSLVSGMGNTEAFF. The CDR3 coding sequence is TGCGCCAGCAGCTTGGTCTCAGGGATGGGGAACACTGAAGCTTTCTTT.

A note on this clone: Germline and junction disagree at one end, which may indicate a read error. The CDR3 DNA reads as TGTTCCAGCAGCTCCACCCCCGGACAGGGGCCAAGGGGTGGCTACACCTTC. Translating gives CSSSSTPGQGPRGGYTF. This sequence joins TRBV7-9 and TRBJ1-2; 9 bases align to TRBD1. There are 17 residues in the CDR3. The germline V gene encodes CDR1 SEHNR and CDR2 FQNEAQ (reference sequence).

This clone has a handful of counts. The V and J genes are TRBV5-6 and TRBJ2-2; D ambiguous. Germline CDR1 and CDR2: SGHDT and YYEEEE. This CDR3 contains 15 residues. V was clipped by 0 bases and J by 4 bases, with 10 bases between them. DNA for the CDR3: TGTGCCAGCAGCTTGGGGGCCTGGCCCACCGGGGAGCTGTTTTTT. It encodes CASSLGAWPTGELFF.

The CDR3 DNA reads TGTGCCAGCAGTGAGTCGCTACAGGTTGAAGCTTTCTTT. Translating gives CASSESLQVEAFF. The chain uses TRBV6-1 and TRBJ1-1; a possible D gene is TRBD1 (5 bases). Trimming shortened V by 3 bases and J by 7 bases, and 12 bases separated the two germline ends. The CDR3 has 13 amino acids. The germline gives CDR1 MNHNS, CDR2 SASEGT.

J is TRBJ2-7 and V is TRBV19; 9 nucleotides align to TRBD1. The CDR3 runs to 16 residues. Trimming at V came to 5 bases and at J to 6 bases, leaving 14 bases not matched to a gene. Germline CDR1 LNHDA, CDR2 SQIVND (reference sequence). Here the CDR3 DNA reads TGTGCCAGTAGTCCGCTGACGGGACAGGGTGCTAGCGAGCAGTACTTC. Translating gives CASSPLTGQGASEQYF.

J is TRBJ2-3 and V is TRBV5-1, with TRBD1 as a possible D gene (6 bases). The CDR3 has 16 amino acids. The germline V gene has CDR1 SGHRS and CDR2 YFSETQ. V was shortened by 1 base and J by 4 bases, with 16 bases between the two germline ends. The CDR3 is CASSLSRGKGADTQYF. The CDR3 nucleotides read TGCGCCAGCAGCTTGTCCCGGGGAAAGGGGGCAGATACGCAGTATTTT. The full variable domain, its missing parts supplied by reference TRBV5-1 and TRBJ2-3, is KAGVTQTPRYLIKTRGQQVTLSCSPISGHRSVSWYQQTPGQGLQFLFEYFSETQRNKGNFPGRFSGRQFSNSRSEMNVSTLELGDSALYLCASSLSRGKGADTQYFGPGTRLTVL.

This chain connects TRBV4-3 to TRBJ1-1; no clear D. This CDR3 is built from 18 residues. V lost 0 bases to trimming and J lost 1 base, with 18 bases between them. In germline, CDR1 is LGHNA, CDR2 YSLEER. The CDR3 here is CASSQDFHSPNKNTEAFF. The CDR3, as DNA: TGCGCCAGCAGCCAAGATTTTCACTCACCCAATAAGAACACTGAAGCTTTCTTT.

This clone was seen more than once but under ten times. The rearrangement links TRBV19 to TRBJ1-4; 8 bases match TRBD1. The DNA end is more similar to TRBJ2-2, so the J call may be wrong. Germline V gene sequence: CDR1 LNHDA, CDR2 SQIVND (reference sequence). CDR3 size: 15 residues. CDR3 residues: CASRNRDRSVGELFF. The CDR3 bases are TGTGCCAGTAGGAACCGGGACAGGTCCGTTGGGGAGCTGTTTTTT.

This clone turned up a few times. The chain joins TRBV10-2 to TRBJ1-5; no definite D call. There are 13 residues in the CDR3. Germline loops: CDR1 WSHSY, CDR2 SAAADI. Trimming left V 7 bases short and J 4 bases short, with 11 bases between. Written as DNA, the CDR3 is TGCGCCAGCACCCGGGATGAGAATCAGCCCCAGCATTTT. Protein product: CASTRDENQPQHF.

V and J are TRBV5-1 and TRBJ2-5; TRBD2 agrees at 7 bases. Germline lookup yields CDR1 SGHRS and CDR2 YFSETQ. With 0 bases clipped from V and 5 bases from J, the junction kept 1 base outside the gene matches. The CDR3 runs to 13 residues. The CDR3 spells CASSLGGGETQYF. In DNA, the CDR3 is TGCGCCAGCAGCTTGGGGGGGGGTGAGACCCAGTACTTC.